These 8 T cell receptor beta chains were sequenced from one sample in a study of T-cell memory formation after mild COVID-19. A single record per CDR3 protein comes from TCRdb applying MiXCR to the 5' RACE reads. The table records roughly 260,000 distinct CDR3 sequences, about a sixth of them present only once. The sequenced sample was PBMCs or a T cell subset sorted from them (not recorded which). Source of these receptors: a man younger than 35 who had mild COVID-19 (a few samples of this study predate the infection). Cell type and time point are not known.

This clonotype was detected a few times. The V and J genes are TRBV28 and TRBJ2-7; either TRBD1 or TRBD2 may fit D (7 bases each). Germline assignment: CDR1 MDHEN and CDR2 SYDVKM. V shed 8 bases and J shed 3 bases, with 20 bases lying between them. The CDR3 is 15 amino acids. The chain's CDR3 is CASAPGGADSYEQYV. DNA for the CDR3: TGTGCCAGCGCCCCAGGGGGGGCTGATAGCTACGAGCAGTACGTC.

This clonotype was picked up a small number of times. CDR3 DNA: TGTGCCAGCAGCCAAGGTCGGGTTATTGAAGCTTTCTTT. Protein product: CASSQGRVIEAFF. The rearrangement joins TRBV3-1 to TRBJ1-1; D unclear. This CDR3 contains 13 residues. Germline-derived CDR1 and CDR2 are LGHDT and YNNKEL (reference sequence). V shed 1 base and J shed 7 bases, with 10 bases lying between them.

The gene calls are TRBV2 and TRBJ2-7; 8 bases are shared with TRBD1. J lost 6 bases, V lost 7 bases, and 5 bases had no gene match. Germline V lookup: CDR1 SNHLY, CDR2 FYNNEI. This CDR3 spans 12 amino acids. The CDR3 DNA sequence: TGTGCCAGCATAGGACAGGGTAGCGAGCAGTACGTC. Amino acid sequence: CASIGQGSEQYV.

This clonotype appeared a few times. The chain employs TRBV4-3 and TRBJ1-1; no reliable D call. The germline V gene encodes CDR1 LGHNA and CDR2 YSLEER. CDR3 length: 15 residues. V lost 0 bases to trimming and J lost 4 bases, with 12 bases between them. The CDR3 DNA reads as TGCGCCAGCAGCCAAGATCACGGGCGAGGCACTGAAGCTTTCTTT. It is translated as CASSQDHGRGTEAFF.

The rearrangement uses TRBV12-3 or TRBV12-4 and TRBJ1-5, with D unresolved. The CDR3 loop spans 14 amino acids. Deletions cut 6 bases from V and 0 bases from J, with 9 bases between. CDR3 DNA sequence: TGTGCCAGCAGCCTACTAAATAGCAATCAGCCCCAGCATTTT. It is translated as CASSLLNSNQPQHF.

CDR3 bases: TGCGCCAGCAGCCAAGATCCGGGACAGGGGATACCTGGGGCCAACGTCCTGACTTTC. It translates to CASSQDPGQGIPGANVLTF. This rearrangement joins TRBV4-1 to TRBJ2-6; 10 bases agree with TRBD1. This CDR3 is built from 19 residues. Unmatched junction bases numbered 7, after V lost 0 bases and J lost 2 bases. Germline V gene lookup returns CDR1 MGHRA and CDR2 YSYEKL.

This clonotype occurred a few times. The chain combines TRBV15 with TRBJ1-1; 8 positions match TRBD1. CDR3 length: 13 residues. CDR1 is LNHNV and CDR2 is YYDKDF in the germline V gene (reference sequence). V shed 4 bases and J 5 bases; nucleotides not matched to a gene: 3. CDR3 amino acids: CATSITGGTEAFF. The CDR3 nucleotides are TGTGCCACCAGCATAACAGGGGGAACTGAAGCTTTCTTT.

The chain carries TRBV7-3 and TRBJ2-1, with unresolved D. Germline values: CDR1 SGHTA, CDR2 FQGTGA. The V gene lost 0 bases and the J gene lost 5 bases, with 8 bases spanning the gap. The CDR3 runs to 14 residues. CDR3 DNA: TGTGCCAGCAGCTTAACGGAGCAGCACAATGAGCAGTTCTTC. Its translation: CASSLTEQHNEQFF.